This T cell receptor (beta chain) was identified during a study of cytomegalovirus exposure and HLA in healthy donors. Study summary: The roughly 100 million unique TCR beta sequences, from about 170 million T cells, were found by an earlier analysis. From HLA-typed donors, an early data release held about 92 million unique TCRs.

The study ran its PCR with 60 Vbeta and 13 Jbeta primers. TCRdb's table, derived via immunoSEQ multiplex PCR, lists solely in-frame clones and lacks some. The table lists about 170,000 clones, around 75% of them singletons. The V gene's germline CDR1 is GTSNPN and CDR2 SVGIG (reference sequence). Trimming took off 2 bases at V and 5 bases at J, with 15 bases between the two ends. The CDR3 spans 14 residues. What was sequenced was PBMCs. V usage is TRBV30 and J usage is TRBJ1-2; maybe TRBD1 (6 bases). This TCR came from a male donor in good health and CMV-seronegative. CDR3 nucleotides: TGTGCCTGGAGTATCTGGGGGCGGAATTATGGCTACACCTTC. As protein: CAWSIWGRNYGYTF.